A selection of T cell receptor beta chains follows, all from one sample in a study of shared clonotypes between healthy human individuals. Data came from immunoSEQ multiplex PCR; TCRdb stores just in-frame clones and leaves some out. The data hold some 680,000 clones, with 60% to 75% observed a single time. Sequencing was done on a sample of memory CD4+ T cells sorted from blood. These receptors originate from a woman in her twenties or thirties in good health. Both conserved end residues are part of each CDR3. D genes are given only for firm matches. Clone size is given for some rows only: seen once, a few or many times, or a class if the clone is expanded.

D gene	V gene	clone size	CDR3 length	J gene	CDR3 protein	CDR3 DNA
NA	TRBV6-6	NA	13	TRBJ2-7	CASSSRQDYEQYF	TGTGCCAGCAGTTCTCGACAGGACTACGAGCAGTACTTC
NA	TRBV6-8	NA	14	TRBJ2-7	CASRGTNDTYEQYF	TGTGCCAGCAGGGGAACTAACGACACTTACGAGCAGTACTTC
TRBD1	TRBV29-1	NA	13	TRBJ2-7	CSVADRGLDEQYF	TGCAGCGTTGCGGACAGGGGGCTCGACGAGCAGTACTTC
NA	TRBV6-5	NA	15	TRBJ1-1	CASSYSTAGPREAFF	TGTGCCAGCAGTTACTCGACGGCAGGGCCGAGGGAAGCTTTCTTT
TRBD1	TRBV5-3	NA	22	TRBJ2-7	CARSLIPPVKNRGIQWGYEQYF	TGTGCCAGAAGCTTGATACCCCCAGTTAAGAACAGGGGCATCCAATGGGGCTACGAGCAGTACTTC
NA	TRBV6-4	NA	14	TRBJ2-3	CASSGGGGTDTQYF	TGTGCCAGCAGTGGCGGAGGGGGCACAGATACGCAGTATTTT
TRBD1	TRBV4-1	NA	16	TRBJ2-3	CASSEDRVGYTDTQYF	TGCGCCAGCAGTGAGGACAGGGTGGGGTACACAGATACGCAGTATTTT
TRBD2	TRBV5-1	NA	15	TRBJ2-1	CASSQASGRANEQFF	TGCGCCAGCAGCCAAGCTAGCGGGAGGGCCAATGAGCAGTTCTTC
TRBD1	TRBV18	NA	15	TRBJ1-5	CASSPQGQLNQPQHF	TGTGCCAGCTCACCACAGGGACAGTTGAATCAGCCCCAGCATTTT
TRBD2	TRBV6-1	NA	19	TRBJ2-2	CASSESSVAGGSGTGELFF	TGTGCCAGCAGTGAATCGTCGGTAGCGGGAGGGTCCGGCACCGGGGAGCTGTTTTTT
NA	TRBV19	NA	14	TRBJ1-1	CASSIGALTAEAFF	TGTGCCAGTAGTATAGGTGCGTTAACCGCTGAAGCTTTCTTT
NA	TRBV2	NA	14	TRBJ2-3	CASSEGAIADTQYF	TGTGCCAGCAGTGAAGGTGCCATCGCAGATACGCAGTATTTT
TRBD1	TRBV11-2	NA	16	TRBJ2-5	CASSWNPGQGGKTQYF	TGTGCCAGCAGCTGGAACCCGGGACAGGGGGGAAAGACCCAGTACTTC
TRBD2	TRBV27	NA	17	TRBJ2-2	CASTTWGRLAGPGELFF	TGTGCCAGCACCACCTGGGGCCGACTAGCGGGACCCGGGGAGCTGTTTTTT
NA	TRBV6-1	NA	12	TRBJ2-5	CASRRQSRTQYF	TGTGCCAGCAGACGACAGAGTCGGACCCAGTACTTC
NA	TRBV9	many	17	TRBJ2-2	CASSATMGSLNTGELFF	TGTGCCAGCAGCGCGACGATGGGCAGCCTTAACACCGGGGAGCTGTTTTTT
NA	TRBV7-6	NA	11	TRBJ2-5	CASSVQETQYF	TGTGCCAGCAGCGTACAAGAGACCCAGTACTTC
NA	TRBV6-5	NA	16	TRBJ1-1	CASSYYSRSKNTEAFF	TGTGCCAGCAGTTACTACTCCCGTTCCAAGAACACTGAAGCTTTCTTT
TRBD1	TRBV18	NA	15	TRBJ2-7	CASSPPGQSPYEQYF	TGTGCCAGCTCACCACCGGGACAGAGCCCCTACGAGCAGTACTTC
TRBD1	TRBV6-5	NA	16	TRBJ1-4	CASNYRGGRTNEKLFF	TGTGCCAGCAATTACAGGGGAGGGAGGACTAATGAAAAACTGTTTTTT
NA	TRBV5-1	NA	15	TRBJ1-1	CASSLDRVTNTEAFF	TGCGCCAGCAGCTTGGACAGGGTTACGAACACTGAAGCTTTCTTT
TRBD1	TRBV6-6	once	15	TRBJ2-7	CASSYGTGVSYEQYF	TGTGCCAGCAGTTACGGGACAGGGGTTTCCTACGAGCAGTACTTC
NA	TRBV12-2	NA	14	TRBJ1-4	CASRRQVSNEKLFF	TGTGCAAGTCGCCGACAGGTGTCGAATGAAAAACTGTTTTTT
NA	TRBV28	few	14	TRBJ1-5	CASTGVNRNQPQHF	TGTGCCAGCACGGGGGTTAATCGCAATCAGCCCCAGCATTTT
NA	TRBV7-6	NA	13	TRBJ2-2	CASSSTGRGELFF	TGTGCCAGCAGCTCGACAGGGAGGGGGGAGCTGTTTTTT